What follows is one T cell receptor beta chain and its context. The antigen is not known. Trimming cost V 0 bases and J 6 bases; bases outside gene matches: 0. This CDR3 spans 14 amino acids. Germline assignment: CDR1 MRHNA and CDR2 SNTAGT. This sample was included in a study of cytomegalovirus exposure and HLA in healthy donors. An approximately 120-subject validation cohort, separate from the approximately 670-subject first cohort, supplied the donors. Study-wide findings and caveats: Within the 120 or so validation repertoires, first-cohort TCR clusters tended to co-occur, according to a later analysis. Three chains tied to CMV proved CMV antigen-specific in vitro. Cytomegalovirus-associated TCR beta chains were listed, numbering over 150.

Using immunoSEQ multiplex PCR, the repertoire was profiled, and TCRdb retains in-frame clones only, with some absent. This sample has roughly 80,000 clones, with roughly 93% found just once. Sequencing input: PBMCs. The receptor comes from a man in his thirties or forties in good health and CMV-seronegative. V usage is TRBV6-4 and J usage is TRBJ2-2; 8 bases match TRBD2. CDR3 coding DNA: TGTGCCAGCAGTGACTCAGCGGGAGCCGGGGAGCTGTTTTTT. It translates to CASSDSAGAGELFF.